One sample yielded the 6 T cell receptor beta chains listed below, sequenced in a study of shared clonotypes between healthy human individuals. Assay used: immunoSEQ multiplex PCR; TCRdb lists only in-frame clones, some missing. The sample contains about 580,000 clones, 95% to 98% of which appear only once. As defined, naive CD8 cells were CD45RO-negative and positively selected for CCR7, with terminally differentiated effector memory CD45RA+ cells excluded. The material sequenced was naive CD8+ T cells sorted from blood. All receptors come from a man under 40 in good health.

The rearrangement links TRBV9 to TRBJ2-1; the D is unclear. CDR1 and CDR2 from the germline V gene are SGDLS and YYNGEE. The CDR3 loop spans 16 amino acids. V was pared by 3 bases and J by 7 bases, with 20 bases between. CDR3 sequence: CASSAGIGWIKNEQFF. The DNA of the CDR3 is TGTGCCAGCAGCGCTGGGATAGGGTGGATAAAGAATGAGCAGTTCTTC.

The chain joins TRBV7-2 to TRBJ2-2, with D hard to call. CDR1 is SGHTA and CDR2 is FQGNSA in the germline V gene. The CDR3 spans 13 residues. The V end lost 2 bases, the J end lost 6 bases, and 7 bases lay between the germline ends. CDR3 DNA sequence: TGTGCCAGCAGCTTATCAGGCGCCGGGGAGCTGTTTTTT. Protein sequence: CASSLSGAGELFF.

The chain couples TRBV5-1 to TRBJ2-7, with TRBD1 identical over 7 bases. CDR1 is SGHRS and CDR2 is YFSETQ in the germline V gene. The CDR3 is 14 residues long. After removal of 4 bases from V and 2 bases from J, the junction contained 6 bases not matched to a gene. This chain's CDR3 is CASSAPGQPYEQYF. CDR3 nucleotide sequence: TGCGCCAGCAGCGCTCCGGGACAGCCCTACGAGCAGTACTTC.

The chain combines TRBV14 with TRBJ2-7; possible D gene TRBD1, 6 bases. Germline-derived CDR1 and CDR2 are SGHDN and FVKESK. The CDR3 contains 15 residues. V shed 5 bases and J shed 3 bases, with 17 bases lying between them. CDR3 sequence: CASSELGTSDYEQYF. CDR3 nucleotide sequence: TGTGCCAGCAGCGAGCTCGGGACATCCGACTACGAGCAGTACTTC.

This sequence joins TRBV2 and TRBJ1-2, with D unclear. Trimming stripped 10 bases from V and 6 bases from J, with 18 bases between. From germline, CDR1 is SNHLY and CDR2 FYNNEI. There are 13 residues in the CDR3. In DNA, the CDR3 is TGTGCCATAGGAGCCGGAATCGTCGATGGCTACACCTTC. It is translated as CAIGAGIVDGYTF.

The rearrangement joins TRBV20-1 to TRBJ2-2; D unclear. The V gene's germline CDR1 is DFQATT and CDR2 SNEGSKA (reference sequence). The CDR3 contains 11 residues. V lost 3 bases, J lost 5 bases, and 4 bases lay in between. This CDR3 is CSASYTGELFF. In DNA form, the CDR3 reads TGCAGTGCTAGTTATACCGGGGAGCTGTTTTTT.